This TCR beta chain was retrieved from a study of early T cells in non-severe SARS-CoV-2 infection. Regarding the study as a whole: Private and CD4 specificities were missed by VDJdb matching, which favored anti-spike CD8 responses.

On this clonotype: Its antigen remains unknown.

CDR3 size: 16 residues. Germline CDR1 ENHRY, CDR2 SYGVKD. Unmatched junction bases numbered 5, after V lost 3 bases and J lost 5 bases. In the library, individual cDNA molecules carried attached unique molecular identifiers. TCRdb recomputed calls from the 5' RACE reads with MiXCR, one row per CDR3 protein. This table has about 42,000 distinct CDR3 sequences, 7.1% appearing once. The rearrangement links TRBV10-3 to TRBJ2-4, with 12 bases aligning to TRBD2. The sequence derives from an adult who was a healthcare worker with PCR-confirmed SARS-CoV-2 infection or an uninfected control (not recorded which). Sequencing was done on a sample of whole blood. The CDR3 sequence is CAISDPSGGVQNIQYF. Here the CDR3 DNA reads TGTGCCATCAGTGACCCTAGCGGGGGGGTTCAAAACATTCAGTACTTC.